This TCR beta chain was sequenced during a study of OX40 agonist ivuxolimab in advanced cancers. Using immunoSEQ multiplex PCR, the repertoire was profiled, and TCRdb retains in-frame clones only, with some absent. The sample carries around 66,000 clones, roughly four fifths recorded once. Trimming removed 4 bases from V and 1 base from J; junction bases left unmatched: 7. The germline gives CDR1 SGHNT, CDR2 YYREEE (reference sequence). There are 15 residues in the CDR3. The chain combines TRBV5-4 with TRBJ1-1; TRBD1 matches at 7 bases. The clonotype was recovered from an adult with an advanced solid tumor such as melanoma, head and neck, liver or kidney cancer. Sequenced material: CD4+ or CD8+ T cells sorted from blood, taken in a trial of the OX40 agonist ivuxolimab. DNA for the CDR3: TGTGCCAGCAGCCCTACGAGGGACAGGAACACTGAAGCTTTCTTT. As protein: CASSPTRDRNTEAFF.